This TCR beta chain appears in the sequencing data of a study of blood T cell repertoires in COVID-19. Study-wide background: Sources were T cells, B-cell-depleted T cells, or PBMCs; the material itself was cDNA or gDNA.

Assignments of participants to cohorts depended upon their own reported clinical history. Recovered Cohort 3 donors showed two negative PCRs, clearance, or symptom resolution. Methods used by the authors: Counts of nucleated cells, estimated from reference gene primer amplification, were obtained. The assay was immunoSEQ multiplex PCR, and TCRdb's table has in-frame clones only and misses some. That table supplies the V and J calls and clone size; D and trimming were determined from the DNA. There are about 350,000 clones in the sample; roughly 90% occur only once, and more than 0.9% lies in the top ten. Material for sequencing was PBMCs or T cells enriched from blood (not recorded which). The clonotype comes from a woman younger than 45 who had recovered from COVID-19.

CDR3 residues: CASSPQRAIAKNIQYF. The CDR3 region has the DNA TGTGCCAGCAGTCCGCAGCGGGCCATAGCCAAAAACATTCAGTACTTC. V gene TRBV27 combines with J gene TRBJ2-4; D might be TRBD2 (6 bases). Germline V CDR1 and CDR2: MNHEY, SMNVEV (reference sequence). V gave up 5 bases and J gave up 0 bases, with 14 bases separating them. The CDR3 runs 16 residues.